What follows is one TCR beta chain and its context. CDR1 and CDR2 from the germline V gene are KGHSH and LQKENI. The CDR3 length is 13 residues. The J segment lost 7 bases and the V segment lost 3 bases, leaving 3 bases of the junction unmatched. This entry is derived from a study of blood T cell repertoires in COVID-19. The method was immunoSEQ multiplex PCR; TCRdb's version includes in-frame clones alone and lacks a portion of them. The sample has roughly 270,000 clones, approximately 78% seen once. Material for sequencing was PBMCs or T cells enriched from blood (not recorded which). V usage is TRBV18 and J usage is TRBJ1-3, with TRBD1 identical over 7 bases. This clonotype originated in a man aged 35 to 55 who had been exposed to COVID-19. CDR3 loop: CASSPDRSNTIYF. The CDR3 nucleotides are TGTGCCAGCTCACCGGACAGGAGCAACACCATATATTTT.